One and the same sample provided the 16 T cell receptor beta chains below, sequenced in a study of blood T cell repertoires in COVID-19. The data were produced by immunoSEQ multiplex PCR, yet TCRdb's version contains in-frame clones alone and is incomplete. The sample has tens of thousands of clones; 85% to 90% are singletons. The sequencing sample was made of peripheral blood. The receptors shown here come from a human donor in a cohort sampled during active COVID-19.

The V and J genes are TRBV7-2 and TRBJ2-5; 10 bases agree with TRBD2. CDR3 length: 15 amino acids. V was pared by 7 bases and J by 4 bases, with 9 bases of the junction left unmatched. The germline gives CDR1 SGHTA, CDR2 FQGNSA. The CDR3 bases are TGTGCCAGCACCTCTAGCGGGGGTAGCAGAGAGACCCAGTACTTC. Its protein is CASTSSGGSRETQYF.

The genes are TRBV19 and TRBJ2-2, with TRBD1 matching 7 bases. Trimming took 3 bases from V and 0 from J; bases not matched to a gene: 4. This CDR3 has 16 residues. The V gene's germline CDR1 is LNHDA and CDR2 SQIVND (reference sequence). CDR3 sequence reads: CASSIDRASNTGELFF. CDR3 bases: TGTGCCAGTAGTATCGACAGGGCATCGAACACCGGGGAGCTGTTTTTT.

The chain is built from TRBV7-2 and TRBJ2-7; perhaps TRBD1 as D (6 bases). V lost 1 base and J lost 1, with 14 bases in between. The CDR3 contains 16 residues. Germline CDR1 is SGHTA and CDR2 is FQGNSA. DNA of the CDR3: TGTGCCAGCAGCTTAGGGGGTACAGGGCAATCCTACGAGCAGTACTTC. It specifies CASSLGGTGQSYEQYF.

The chain combines TRBV7-2 with TRBJ1-2; no clear D. This CDR3 comprises 12 residues. Germline V gene lookup returns CDR1 SGHTA and CDR2 FQGNSA. Trimming took off 5 bases at V and 4 bases at J, with 8 bases between the two ends. This CDR3 reads CASSMRGYGYTF. CDR3 nucleotide sequence: TGTGCCAGCAGCATGCGGGGCTATGGCTACACCTTC.

This clone was counted a single time. This sequence joins TRBV10-3 and TRBJ2-3; maybe TRBD2 (6 bases). Germline assignment: CDR1 ENHRY and CDR2 SYGVKD. V was clipped by 5 bases and J by 6 bases, with 6 bases between them. The CDR3 has 11 amino acids. The CDR3 spells CAISSGDTQYF. The DNA for the CDR3 is TGTGCCATCAGTAGCGGGGATACGCAGTATTTT.

This chain joins TRBV11-2 and TRBJ2-1, with a possible D match to TRBD1 (6 bases). From germline, CDR1 is SGHAT and CDR2 FQNNGV. This CDR3 has 13 amino acids. V was trimmed by 3 bases and J by 5 bases, leaving 8 bases between them. The CDR3 spells CASSLQGNNEQFF. For the CDR3, the DNA is TGTGCCAGCAGCTTGCAGGGGAACAATGAGCAGTTCTTC.

The chain uses TRBV5-6 and TRBJ1-2, with TRBD1 identical over 8 bases. This CDR3 is 15 amino acids long. The V gene's germline CDR1 is SGHDT and CDR2 YYEEEE. Trimming removed 2 bases from V and 9 bases from J; junction bases left unmatched: 12. The CDR3: CASSLPRTGLHSYTF. CDR3 nucleotide sequence: TGTGCCAGCAGCTTACCGAGGACAGGGCTCCACAGCTACACCTTC.

The chain joins TRBV7-6 to TRBJ2-3, with 7 bases that match TRBD2. With V trimmed by 4 bases and J by 4 bases, 11 bases remained unmatched. This CDR3 has 16 amino acids. CDR1 and CDR2 (germline): SGHVS, FNYEAQ. This CDR3 is CASSYPSRGGADTQYF. In nucleotides, the CDR3 is TGTGCCAGCAGCTACCCCAGCCGTGGGGGGGCAGATACGCAGTATTTT. The full variable domain, its missing parts supplied by reference TRBV7-6 and TRBJ2-3, is GAGVSQSPRYKVTKRGQDVALRCDPISGHVSLYWYRQALGQGPEFLTYFNYEAQQDKSGLPNDRFSAERPEGSISTLTIQRTEQRDSAMYRCASSYPSRGGADTQYFGPGTRLTVL.

This rearrangement joins TRBV4-2 to TRBJ2-7; no clear D. Germline lookup yields CDR1 LGHNA and CDR2 YNFKEQ. V lost 0 bases and J 7 bases, leaving 10 bases between the germline ends. The CDR3 covers 13 residues. CDR3 nucleotide sequence: TGTGCCAGCAGCCAAGATCCCTACTTAGAGCAGTACTTC. It encodes CASSQDPYLEQYF.

This clone was found once. J is TRBJ2-7 and V is TRBV3-1 (or the pseudogene TRBV3-2); 8 bases are a match to TRBD1. Germline V gene lookup returns CDR1 LGHDT and CDR2 YNNKEL (reference sequence). V trimming: 6 bases; J trimming: 1 base; junction bases outside the gene matches: 8. This CDR3 region has 15 residues. In DNA form, the CDR3 reads TGTGCCAGCAGTTCGGACAGGGTCAGGTCCTACGAGCAGTACTTC. Its protein is CASSSDRVRSYEQYF.

This clone showed up just once. The rearrangement uses TRBV6-4 and TRBJ2-3, with 8 bases lining up with TRBD1. The CDR3 consists of 15 residues. CDR1 is MRHNA and CDR2 is SNTAGT in the germline V gene. V lost 10 bases to trimming and J lost 6 bases; unmatched junction nucleotides: 15. CDR3 bases: TGTGCCACCCCCCGTGGGGCAGGGGGCGGGGATACGCAGTATTTT. Translation gives CATPRGAGGGDTQYF.

This clone was seen a single time. The chain recombines TRBV29-1 with TRBJ2-5; possibly TRBD1 for D (5 bases). Germline CDR1 SQVTM, CDR2 ANQGSEA. V was cut by 4 bases and J by 5 bases, with 17 bases left in between. The CDR3 has 14 residues. This CDR3 is CSVVPGSGGETQYF. DNA of the CDR3: TGCAGCGTTGTCCCAGGGTCCGGTGGGGAGACCCAGTACTTC.

The chain joins TRBV9 to TRBJ2-5; TRBD1 aligns across 12 bases. V dropped 4 bases and J dropped 5; count of bases not matched to a gene: 9. CDR3 size: 16 residues. CDR1 is SGDLS and CDR2 is YYNGEE in the germline V gene. The CDR3 here is CASSQGQGAISETQYF. DNA of the CDR3: TGTGCCAGCAGCCAGGGACAGGGGGCGATTTCGGAGACCCAGTACTTC.

The chain uses TRBV4-1 and TRBJ1-6; TRBD1 matches 7 bases. This CDR3 is 15 amino acids long. After removal of 5 bases from V and 7 bases from J, the junction contained 8 bases not matched to a gene. Germline loops: CDR1 MGHRA, CDR2 YSYEKL. CDR3 nucleotides: TGCGCCAGCAGCTTGGAGACAGGGACCAATTCACCCCTCCACTTT. It encodes CASSLETGTNSPLHF.

The gene calls are TRBV11-2 and TRBJ2-5; TRBD2 matches 7 bases. This CDR3 has 15 amino acids. The ends lost 0 bases at V and 5 bases at J; junction bases unmatched: 6. CDR1 is SGHAT and CDR2 is FQNNGV in the germline V gene. DNA of the CDR3: TGTGCCAGCAGCTTAGAGTCAGCGGGGAGGGAGACCCAGTACTTC. Translation: CASSLESAGRETQYF.

The chain links TRBV6-8 to TRBJ2-1, with TRBD2 matching over 12 bases. J lost 5 bases, V lost 6 bases, and 8 bases had no gene match. Germline values: CDR1 MNHGY, CDR2 SAAAGT. This CDR3 comprises 16 residues. CDR3 sequence: CASSPPLAGGDNEQFF. The CDR3 DNA follows: TGTGCCAGCAGCCCTCCCCTAGCGGGGGGGGACAATGAGCAGTTCTTC.